The 13 T cell receptor beta chains given below trace back to one sample, sequenced in a study of shared clonotypes between healthy human individuals. Assay used: immunoSEQ multiplex PCR; TCRdb lists only in-frame clones, some missing. The sample includes millions of clones, 90% to 95% of them seen just once. The sample consisted of naive CD4+ T cells from PBMCs. The sample's subset: CD45RA+ positively selected. These TCRs come from a man aged 18 to 30 in good health. Some clones in this sample may be carry-over from other donors' samples.

With regard to this clone: The sample contains more than one DNA sequence encoding this CDR3. The V call is TRBV7-2, the J call TRBJ1-2; tentatively, D is TRBD1 (5 bases). Germline CDR1 reads SGHTA; CDR2 reads FQGNSA. Trimming shortened V by 5 bases and J by 1 base, and 11 bases separated the two germline ends. This CDR3 comprises 14 residues. This chain's CDR3 is CASSPDSLNYGYTF. The DNA for the CDR3 is TGTGCCAGCAGCCCTGACAGCCTTAACTATGGCTACACCTTC.

This chain connects TRBV28 to TRBJ2-3; 7 bases fit TRBD1. J lost 2 bases, V lost 6 bases, and 5 bases had no gene match. The CDR3 has 14 residues. The germline CDR1 and CDR2 sequences are MDHEN and SYDVKM. CDR3 amino acids: CASRPGQYTDTQYF. As DNA, the CDR3 is TGTGCCAGCAGGCCGGGACAGTACACAGATACGCAGTATTTT.

This rearrangement joins TRBV15 to TRBJ2-7, with D unclear. Germline V gene lookup returns CDR1 LNHNV and CDR2 YYDKDF (reference sequence). V gave up 1 base and J gave up 2 bases, with 12 bases separating them. The CDR3 runs 15 residues. The CDR3 coding sequence is TGTGCCACCAGCAGAGGCAACATGGCCGCCTACGAGCAGTACTTC. As protein: CATSRGNMAAYEQYF.

The chain is built from TRBV2 and TRBJ2-2; D is possibly TRBD1 or TRBD2 (5 bases each). The CDR3 covers 14 residues. The germline gives CDR1 SNHLY, CDR2 FYNNEI. Trimming removed 7 bases from V and 3 bases from J, with 12 bases in between. CDR3 protein: CASIRESHTGELFF. The CDR3 DNA reads TGTGCCAGCATCAGGGAGAGCCACACCGGGGAGCTGTTTTTT.

The CDR3 sequence: CASTTVSGANVLTF. CDR3 DNA sequence: TGTGCCAGCACGACAGTTTCTGGGGCCAACGTCCTGACTTTC. The rearrangement uses TRBV2 and TRBJ2-6, with D tentatively TRBD1 (5 bases). CDR3 size: 14 residues. The V gene's germline CDR1 is SNHLY and CDR2 FYNNEI. V was trimmed by 7 bases and J by 1 base, leaving 8 bases between them.

The chain carries TRBV5-1 and TRBJ1-2; D is unresolved. Germline V lookup: CDR1 SGHRS, CDR2 YFSETQ. This CDR3 is built from 16 residues. V lost 0 bases, J lost 3 bases, and 15 bases lay in between. This chain's CDR3 is CASSLGSPRADYGYTF. Here the CDR3 DNA reads TGCGCCAGCAGCTTGGGGTCGCCACGGGCTGACTATGGCTACACCTTC.

This chain joins TRBV27 and TRBJ1-3; D is unresolved. The germline gives CDR1 MNHEY, CDR2 SMNVEV (reference sequence). The CDR3 is 15 residues long. Trimming stripped 3 bases from V and 2 bases from J, with 11 bases between. The CDR3 nucleotides are TGTGCCAGCAGTTTTTCGGGCTGGGCTGGAAACACCATATATTTT. This codes for CASSFSGWAGNTIYF.

The chain couples TRBV18 to TRBJ1-2; D is perhaps TRBD1 (5 bases). V lost 3 bases, J lost 3 bases, and 14 bases lay in between. The germline gives CDR1 KGHSH, CDR2 LQKENI. The CDR3 covers 15 residues. The CDR3: CASSPAWGNDYGYTF. The CDR3, as DNA: TGTGCCAGCTCACCGGCGTGGGGGAATGACTATGGCTACACCTTC.

The chain has TRBV11-2 and TRBJ2-7; D might be TRBD2 (6 bases). V dropped 2 bases and J dropped 2 bases, with 13 bases sitting between them. The CDR3 spans 15 residues. Germline V gives CDR1 SGHAT, CDR2 FQNNGV. CDR3 DNA sequence: TGTGCCAGCAGCTTACAAGCGGGCCAAACCTACGAGCAGTACTTC. Its protein product is CASSLQAGQTYEQYF. Filled out from reference TRBV11-2 and TRBJ2-7, the complete variable domain reads EAGVAQSPRYKIIEKRQSVAFWCNPISGHATLYWYQQILGQGPKLLIQFQNNGVVDDSQLPKDRFSAERLKGVDSTLKIQPAKLEDSAVYLCASSLQAGQTYEQYFGPGTRLTVT.

The rearrangement uses TRBV7-2 and TRBJ2-1, with TRBD2 matching over 14 bases. V shed 2 bases, J shed 4 bases, and the junction held 7 bases outside the gene matches. Germline CDR1 reads SGHTA; CDR2 reads FQGNSA. The CDR3 runs 18 residues. CDR3 loop: CASSLPGTSGSAYNEQFF. The CDR3 DNA is TGTGCCAGCAGCTTACCCGGGACTAGCGGGAGTGCGTACAATGAGCAGTTCTTC. The variable domain in full, with the rest retrieved from reference TRBV7-2 and TRBJ2-1, is GAGVSQSPSNKVTEKGKDVELRCDPISGHTALYWYRQSLGQGLEFLIYFQGNSAPDKSGLPSDRFSAERTGGSVSTLTIQRTQQEDSAVYLCASSLPGTSGSAYNEQFFGPGTRLTVL.

The chain employs TRBV7-8 and TRBJ2-7; TRBD1 matches at 11 bases. The CDR3 is 16 residues long. V lost 1 base, J lost 2 bases, and 4 bases stayed unmatched. Per the germline V gene, CDR1 is SGHVS and CDR2 is FQNEAQ. The CDR3 reads CASSLVGQGDTYEQYF. In DNA form, the CDR3 reads TGTGCCAGCAGCTTAGTGGGACAGGGGGACACCTACGAGCAGTACTTC.

The rearrangement uses TRBV28 and TRBJ1-1; D gene unclear. Germline V gives CDR1 MDHEN, CDR2 SYDVKM. The CDR3 extends over 16 amino acids. The V and J ends lost 5 bases and 0 bases respectively, with 16 bases between them. The DNA for the CDR3 is TGTGCCAGCAGTACGCGGGAGGAGAGCATGAACACTGAAGCTTTCTTT. As protein: CASSTREESMNTEAFF.

To note about this clone: Other DNA variants within this sample encode the same CDR3. This sequence joins TRBV27 and TRBJ2-7, with D unresolved. Deletions cut 2 bases from V and 0 bases from J, with 8 bases between. The CDR3 consists of 14 residues. Germline V gives CDR1 MNHEY, CDR2 SMNVEV (reference sequence). The CDR3 coding sequence is TGTGCCAGCAGTTTAGGGCAGGTCTCCTACGAGCAGTACTTC. Translated, it gives CASSLGQVSYEQYF.